Here is one T cell receptor beta chain with its context. Its target is not known. The data belong to a study of shared clonotypes between healthy human individuals. Sequencing used immunoSEQ multiplex PCR; TCRdb keeps in-frame clones, though not all of them. Of about 700,000 clones listed, 74% are singletons. General study findings and limits: Naive CD4 clonotypes were shared across several donors at about 5%.

This CDR3 comprises 14 residues. Per germline, CDR1 SGHTA and CDR2 FQGNSA. V lost 8 bases and J lost 2, with 13 bases in between. Sequencing used memory CD4+ T cells sorted from blood. The subset is: CD45RA-negative fraction. The sequence came from a woman in her 30s in good health. The rearrangement links TRBV7-2 to TRBJ1-3, with D perhaps matching TRBD1 (5 bases). The CDR3 nucleotides read TGTGCCAGCCGCAGAGGGACCACTGGAAACACCATATATTTT. It specifies CASRRGTTGNTIYF.